Given below is one T cell receptor (beta chain) in context. The antigen it binds to is not known. Nothing much larger sits one base from this clone, and base qualities are not available. The data originate from a study of Tregs in tolerant kidney transplant recipients (dated by TCRdb to the late 2010s). For context, the study as a whole: Before combined kidney and bone marrow transplantation, this study identified donor-specific regulatory T cells using TCRbeta sequencing and then followed those same cells after transplant. Study-level results and caveats: Expanding Tregs with activated donor B cells appeared to identify the most biologically relevant and donor-specific TCRbeta repertoire. Because the study included only a small number of patients, the results must be confirmed in larger populations and under other immunosuppression protocols. For some patients, the PCR primers changed as time went on, which meant samples from those patients could not be compared with one another at the nucleotide level. In tolerant patients, the expansion of donor-specific Tregs was greater than global Treg expansion, suggesting that the expansion was antigen-driven rather than nonspecific. Biological reproducibility was not directly assessed, although technical replication error appeared to be minimal.

For TCRbeta CDR3 sequencing, genomic DNA was extracted from sorted cells using the QIAGEN DNeasy Blood and Tissue Kit. Through immunoSEQ, high-throughput TCRbeta CDR3 sequencing was done commercially, including PCR amplification with internal controls and bias correction. As for the original processing: A unique productive TCRbeta sequence was defined by the CDR3 nucleotide sequence when primers matched, and otherwise by the CDR3 amino acid sequence together with the Vbeta and Jbeta genes. To correct sorting error, sequences shared between sorted populations at a frequency ratio of 2:1 or less were removed; the rest were assigned to the higher population. Sequences were defined as donor-reactive when expanded at least 5-fold in CFSE-low cells versus unstimulated cells and present at a frequency of at least 0.01% in CFSE-low cells. Repertoire divergence was quantified by Jensen-Shannon divergence calculated from the top 100 TCRbeta sequences ranked by frequency. When a sample had multiple sequencing runs, each run was corrected for sorting error separately and the runs were then pooled. This immuneACCESS table, as held by TCRdb, lists in-frame sequences with V and J called but not all clones. Of the missing ones, under half trace to an unresolved V gene in checked studies; the others have no known cause. V, J and clone size are taken as reported in that table, and D and trimming were inferred from the DNA itself. This sample is represented by more than 90,000 clones; under 95% of them were singletons. The ten top clones hold more than 1.5% of the sample.

The junction shows trimming of 4 bases on V and 0 bases on J, plus 11 bases between the germline ends. The CDR1 and CDR2 encoded by the germline V gene are SQVTM and ANQGSEA. The CDR3 runs 14 amino acids, cysteine and phenylalanine included. Only CDR3 DNA is held: 42 bases, read in frame from base 1. The transplants used related donors with nonmyeloablative bone marrow transplantation, and mixed chimerism in the human trials was transient. Thawed PBMCs were FACS-sorted into unstimulated Tregs (CD4+CD25+CD127-), CD4+ non-Tregs (CD4+CD25-), CD4 cells and CD8 cells. Several combined kidney and bone marrow transplant recipients from the ITN036ST trial were included as patients, and samples were available only from these trial subjects. Healthy control blood was processed by Ficoll density gradient to PBMCs and cryopreserved; patient PBMCs were collected before and after transplant.

This sequence was found in a human patient who received a combined kidney and bone marrow transplant. Some T cells may be donor cells from the graft after a transplant. The chain is encoded by TRBV29-1 joined to TRBJ2-3; TRBD2 could be the D gene, as 5 bases match. Here the sequenced sample was CD4+ T cells from blood (PBMCs), taken 12 months after the transplant. The DNA sequence reads TGCAGCGTTGCGAGCGGTTCTAGCACAGATACGCAGTATTTT. Its product reads: CSVASGSSTDTQYF.